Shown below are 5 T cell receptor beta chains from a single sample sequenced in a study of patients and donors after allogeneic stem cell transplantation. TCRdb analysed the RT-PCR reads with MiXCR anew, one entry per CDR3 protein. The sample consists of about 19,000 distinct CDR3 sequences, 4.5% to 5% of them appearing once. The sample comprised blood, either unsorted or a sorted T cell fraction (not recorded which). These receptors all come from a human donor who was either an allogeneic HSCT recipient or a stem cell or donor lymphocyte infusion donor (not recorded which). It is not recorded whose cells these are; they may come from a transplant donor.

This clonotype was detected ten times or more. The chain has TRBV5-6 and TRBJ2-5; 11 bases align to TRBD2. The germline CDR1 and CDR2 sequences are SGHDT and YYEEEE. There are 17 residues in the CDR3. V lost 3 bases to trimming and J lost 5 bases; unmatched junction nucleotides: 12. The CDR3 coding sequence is TGTGCCAGCAGCTCCGGGACTAGCGGTTCTCGGTTGGAGACCCAGTACTTC. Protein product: CASSSGTSGSRLETQYF. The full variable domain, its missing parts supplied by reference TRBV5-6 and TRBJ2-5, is DAGVTQSPTHLIKTRGQQVTLRCSPKSGHDTVSWYQQALGQGPQFIFQYYEEEERQRGNFPDRFSGHQFPNYSSELNVNALLLGDSALYLCASSSGTSGSRLETQYFGPGTRLLVL.

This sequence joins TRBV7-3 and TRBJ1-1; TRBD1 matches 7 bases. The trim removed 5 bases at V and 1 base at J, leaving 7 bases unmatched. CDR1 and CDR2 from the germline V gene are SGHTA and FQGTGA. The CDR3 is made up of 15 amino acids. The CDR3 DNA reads TGTGCCAGCAGCCCAACCGGGACAGCGAACACTGAAGCTTTCTTT. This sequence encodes CASSPTGTANTEAFF.

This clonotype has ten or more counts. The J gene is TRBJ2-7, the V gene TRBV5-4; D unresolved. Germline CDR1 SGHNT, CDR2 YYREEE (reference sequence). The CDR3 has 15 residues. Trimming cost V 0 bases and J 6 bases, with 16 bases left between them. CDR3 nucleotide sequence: TGTGCCAGCAGCTTGGGGCTAGTGGGTTTTGGCGAGCAGTACTTC. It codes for CASSLGLVGFGEQYF.

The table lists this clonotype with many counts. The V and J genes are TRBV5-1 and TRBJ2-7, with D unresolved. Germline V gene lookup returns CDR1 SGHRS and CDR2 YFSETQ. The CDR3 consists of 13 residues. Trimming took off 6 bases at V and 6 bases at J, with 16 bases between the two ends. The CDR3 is CASTMYLSGEQYF. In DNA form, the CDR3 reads TGCGCCAGCACTATGTATCTGTCGGGCGAGCAGTACTTC.

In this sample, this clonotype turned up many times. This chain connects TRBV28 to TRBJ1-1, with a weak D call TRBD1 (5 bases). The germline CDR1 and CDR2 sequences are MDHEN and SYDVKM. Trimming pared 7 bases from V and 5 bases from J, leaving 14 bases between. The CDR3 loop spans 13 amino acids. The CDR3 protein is CASTRGIGTEAFF. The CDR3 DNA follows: TGTGCCAGCACCCGGGGCATCGGGACTGAAGCTTTCTTT.